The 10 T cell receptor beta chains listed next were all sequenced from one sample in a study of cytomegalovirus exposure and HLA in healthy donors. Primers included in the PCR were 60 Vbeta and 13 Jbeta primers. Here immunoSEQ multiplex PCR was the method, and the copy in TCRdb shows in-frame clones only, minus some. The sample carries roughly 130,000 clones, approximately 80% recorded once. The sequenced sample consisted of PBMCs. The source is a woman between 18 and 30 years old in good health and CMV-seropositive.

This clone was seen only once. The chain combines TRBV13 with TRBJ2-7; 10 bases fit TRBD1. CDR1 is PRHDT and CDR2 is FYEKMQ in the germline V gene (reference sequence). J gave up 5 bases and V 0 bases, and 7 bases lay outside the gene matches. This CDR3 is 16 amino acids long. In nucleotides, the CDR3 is TGTGCCAGCAGCTTAGGAATGGGACAGGGGATCGACGAGCAGTACTTC. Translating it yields CASSLGMGQGIDEQYF.

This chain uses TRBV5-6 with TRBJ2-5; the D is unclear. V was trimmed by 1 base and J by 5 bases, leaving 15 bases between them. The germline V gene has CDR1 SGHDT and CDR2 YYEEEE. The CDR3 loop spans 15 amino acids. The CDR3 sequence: CASSLPLLGEETQYF. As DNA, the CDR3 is TGTGCCAGCAGCTTGCCCCTTTTAGGAGAGGAGACCCAGTACTTC.

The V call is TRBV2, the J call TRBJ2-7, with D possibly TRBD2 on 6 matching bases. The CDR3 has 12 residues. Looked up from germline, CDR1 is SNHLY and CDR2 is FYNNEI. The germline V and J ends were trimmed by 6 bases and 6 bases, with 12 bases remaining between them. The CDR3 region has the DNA TGTGCCAGCAGGGAGGGAATCAGCGAGCAGTACTTC. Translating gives CASREGISEQYF.

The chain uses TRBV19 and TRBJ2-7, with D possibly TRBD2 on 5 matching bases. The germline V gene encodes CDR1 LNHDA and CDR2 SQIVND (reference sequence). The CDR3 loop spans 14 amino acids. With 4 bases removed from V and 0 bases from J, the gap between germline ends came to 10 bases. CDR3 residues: CASSKIGGSYEQYF. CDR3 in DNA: TGTGCCAGTAGTAAAATAGGAGGCTCCTACGAGCAGTACTTC.

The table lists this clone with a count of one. CDR3 nucleotide sequence: TGTGCCAGTAGGAGCCAGCGGGCAGATCAGCCCCAGCATTTT. Protein: CASRSQRADQPQHF. The chain combines TRBV19 with TRBJ1-5; no clear D gene. This CDR3 contains 14 residues. The V end was cut by 6 bases, the J end by 5 bases, with 14 bases between. The V gene's germline CDR1 is LNHDA and CDR2 SQIVND (reference sequence).

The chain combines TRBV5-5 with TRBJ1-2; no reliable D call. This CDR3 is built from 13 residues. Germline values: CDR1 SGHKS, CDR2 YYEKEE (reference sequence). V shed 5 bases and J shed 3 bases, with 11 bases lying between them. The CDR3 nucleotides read TGTGCCAGCAGAGAGGGAGGGCACTATGGCTACACCTTC. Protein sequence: CASREGGHYGYTF.

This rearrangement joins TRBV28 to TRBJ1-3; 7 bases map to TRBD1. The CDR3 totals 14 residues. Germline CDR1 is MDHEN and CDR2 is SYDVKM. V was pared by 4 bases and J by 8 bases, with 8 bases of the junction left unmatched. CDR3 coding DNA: TGTGCCAGCAGTTCGACAGGGCGGAGGGACACCATATATTTT. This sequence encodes CASSSTGRRDTIYF. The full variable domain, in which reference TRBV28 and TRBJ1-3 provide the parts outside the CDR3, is DVKVTQSSRYLVKRTGEKVFLECVQDMDHENMFWYRQDPGLGLRLIYFSYDVKMKEKGDIPEGYSVSREKKERFSLILESASTNQTSMYLCASSSTGRRDTIYFGEGSWLTVV.

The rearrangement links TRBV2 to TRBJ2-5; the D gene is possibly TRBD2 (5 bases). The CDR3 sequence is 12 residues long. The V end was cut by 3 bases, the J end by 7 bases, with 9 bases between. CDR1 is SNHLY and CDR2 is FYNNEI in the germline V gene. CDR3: CASSEAGGTQYF. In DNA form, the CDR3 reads TGTGCCAGCAGTGAGGCAGGAGGGACCCAGTACTTC.

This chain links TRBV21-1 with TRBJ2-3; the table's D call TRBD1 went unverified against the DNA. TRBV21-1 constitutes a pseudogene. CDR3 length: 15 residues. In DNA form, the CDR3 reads TGTGCCAGCAGCAAATTTCTCAGATTCACAGATACGCAGTATTTT. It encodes CASSKFLRFTDTQYF.

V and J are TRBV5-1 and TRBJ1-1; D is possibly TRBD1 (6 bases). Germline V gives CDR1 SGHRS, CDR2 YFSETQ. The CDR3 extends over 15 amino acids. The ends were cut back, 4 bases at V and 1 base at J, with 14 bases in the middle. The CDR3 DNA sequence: TGCGCCAGCAGCGAGGACAGCGGAAAGAACACTGAAGCTTTCTTT. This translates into CASSEDSGKNTEAFF.